This TCR beta chain was profiled in a study of regulatory T cells in long-lasting Graves disease. The TCR beta library used iRepertoire HTBI primers with Arm-PCR amplification of CDR3. TCRdb fed the multiplex PCR reads into MiXCR, producing one record per CDR3 protein. The sample contains 560,000 or so distinct CDR3 sequences, roughly a sixth of which appear only once. V was cut by 3 bases and J by 1 base, with 9 bases left in between. Germline assignment: CDR1 DFQATT and CDR2 SNEGSKA (reference sequence). This CDR3 is built from 14 residues. Study-level results: Researchers examined only peripheral blood and not thyroid tissue.

The sample's time point: newly diagnosed GD, antithyroid drugs for less than 3 months. Preparation of the TCR library used RNA extracted from PBMCs. Graves' disease diagnoses followed American Thyroid Association guidelines. Of note for this clonotype: Its antigen is unknown.

The same data also went into a second study, on T cells in Graves' hyperthyroidism and ophthalmopathy. That source notes: Model-based prediction identified ophthalmopathy a median around 6.5 months prior to its onset.

The chain is built from TRBV20-1 and TRBJ2-2, with D uncertain. Sequenced material: peripheral blood mononuclear cells (PBMCs), taken at new diagnosis, from a patient treated with antithyroid drugs. The origin of this receptor is a man younger than 30 with Graves disease. DNA for the CDR3: TGCAGTGCTAGTACTGAGTTGAACACCGGGGAGCTGTTTTTT. Translation: CSASTELNTGELFF.